This TCR beta chain comes out of a study of blood T cell repertoires in COVID-19. Turning to the study itself: The cDNA or gDNA used as material had been derived from T cells, B-cell-depleted T cells, or PBMCs.

Residents of about two dozen US areas, aged roughly 18 to 90 years, made up the participants. In assigning cohorts, the study relied on participant-reported clinical history. Per germline, CDR1 KGHDR and CDR2 SFDVKD. V lost 4 bases to trimming and J lost 2 bases; unmatched junction nucleotides: 3. There are 15 residues in the CDR3. Assay used: immunoSEQ multiplex PCR; TCRdb lists only in-frame clones, some missing. The table lists 350,000 to 550,000 clones, 80% to 90% of them singletons, with around 1.1% in the top ten. The sequence came from a young man who had recovered from COVID-19. The chain is built from TRBV24-1 and TRBJ2-1, with 8 nucleotides matching TRBD2. The specimen sequenced was PBMCs or T cells enriched from blood (not recorded which). The CDR3 spells CATSEGGRTYNEQFF. In nucleotides, the CDR3 is TGTGCCACCAGTGAGGGCGGGAGGACCTACAATGAGCAGTTCTTC.